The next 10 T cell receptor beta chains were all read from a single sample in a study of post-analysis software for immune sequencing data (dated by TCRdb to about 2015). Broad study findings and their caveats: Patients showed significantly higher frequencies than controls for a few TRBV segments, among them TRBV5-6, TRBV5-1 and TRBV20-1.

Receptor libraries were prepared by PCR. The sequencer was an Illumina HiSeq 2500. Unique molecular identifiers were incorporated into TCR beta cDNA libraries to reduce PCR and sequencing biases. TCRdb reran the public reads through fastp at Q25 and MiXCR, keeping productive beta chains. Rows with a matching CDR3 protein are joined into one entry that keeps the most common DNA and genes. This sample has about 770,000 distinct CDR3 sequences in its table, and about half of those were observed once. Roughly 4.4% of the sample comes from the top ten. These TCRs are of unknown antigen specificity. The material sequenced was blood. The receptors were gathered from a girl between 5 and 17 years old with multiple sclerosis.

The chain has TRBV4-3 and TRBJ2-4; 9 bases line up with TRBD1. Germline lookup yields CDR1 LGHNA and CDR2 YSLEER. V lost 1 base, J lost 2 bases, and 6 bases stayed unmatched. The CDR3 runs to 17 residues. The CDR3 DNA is TGCGCCAGCAGCCAAGGGGACAGGGTGGGTCCCAAAAACATTCAGTACTTC. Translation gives CASSQGDRVGPKNIQYF.

CDR3 in amino acids: CSAPSGGNNQPQHF. CDR3 DNA: TGCAGTGCTCCCTCGGGCGGAAACAATCAGCCCCAGCATTTT. The rearrangement uses TRBV20-1 and TRBJ1-5, with D hard to call. CDR1 DFQATT and CDR2 SNEGSKA come from the germline V gene (reference sequence). V was shortened by 5 bases and J by 3 bases, with 14 bases between the two germline ends. The CDR3 consists of 14 residues.

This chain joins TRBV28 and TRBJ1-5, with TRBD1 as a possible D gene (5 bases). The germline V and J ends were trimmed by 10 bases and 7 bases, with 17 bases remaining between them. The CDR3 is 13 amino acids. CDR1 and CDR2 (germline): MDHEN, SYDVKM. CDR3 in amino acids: CATDPGWPQPQHF. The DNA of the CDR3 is TGTGCCACCGACCCAGGGTGGCCCCAGCCCCAGCATTTT.

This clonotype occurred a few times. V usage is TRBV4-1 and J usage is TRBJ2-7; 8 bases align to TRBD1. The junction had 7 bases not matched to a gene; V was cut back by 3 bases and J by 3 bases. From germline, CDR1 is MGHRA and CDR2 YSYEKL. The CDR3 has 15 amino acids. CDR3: CASSHGTGSYYEQYF. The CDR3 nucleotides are TGCGCCAGCAGCCACGGGACAGGTTCTTACTACGAGCAGTACTTC.

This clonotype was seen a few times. CDR3 in DNA: TGTGCCAGCAGTTTGGCAAGTTGGGGGGACCAGTACTTC. It specifies CASSLASWGDQYF. The chain joins TRBV6-5 to TRBJ2-7; D may be TRBD2 (6 bases). The CDR3 sequence is 13 residues long. V lost 4 bases, J lost 10 bases, and 17 bases lay in between. The germline CDR1 and CDR2 sequences are MNHEY and SVGAGI.

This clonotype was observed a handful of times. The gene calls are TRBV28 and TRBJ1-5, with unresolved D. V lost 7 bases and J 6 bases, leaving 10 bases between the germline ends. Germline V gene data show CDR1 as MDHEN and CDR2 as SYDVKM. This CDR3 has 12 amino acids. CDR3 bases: TGTGCCAGCATGGGGAACGGTCAGCCCCAGCATTTT. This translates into CASMGNGQPQHF.

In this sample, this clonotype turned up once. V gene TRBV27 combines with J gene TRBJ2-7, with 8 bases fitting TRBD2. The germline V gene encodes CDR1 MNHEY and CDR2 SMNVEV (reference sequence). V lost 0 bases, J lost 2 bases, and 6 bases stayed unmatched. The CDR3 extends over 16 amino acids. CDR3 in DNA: TGTGCCAGCAGTTTATCACTAGCGGCAGCCACCTACGAGCAGTACTTC. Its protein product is CASSLSLAAATYEQYF.

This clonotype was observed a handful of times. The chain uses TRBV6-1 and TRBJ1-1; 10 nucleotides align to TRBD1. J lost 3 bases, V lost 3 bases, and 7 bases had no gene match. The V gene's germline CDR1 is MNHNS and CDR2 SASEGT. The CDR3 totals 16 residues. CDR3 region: CASSEGTGVLDTEAFF. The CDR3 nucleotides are TGTGCCAGCAGTGAGGGGACAGGGGTGTTGGACACTGAAGCTTTCTTT.

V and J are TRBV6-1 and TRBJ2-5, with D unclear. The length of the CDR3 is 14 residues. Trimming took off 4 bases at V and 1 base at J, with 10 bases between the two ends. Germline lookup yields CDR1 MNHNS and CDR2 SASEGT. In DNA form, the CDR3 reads TGTGCCAGCAGTGGAACAGCAGTCCAAGAGACCCAGTACTTC. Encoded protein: CASSGTAVQETQYF.

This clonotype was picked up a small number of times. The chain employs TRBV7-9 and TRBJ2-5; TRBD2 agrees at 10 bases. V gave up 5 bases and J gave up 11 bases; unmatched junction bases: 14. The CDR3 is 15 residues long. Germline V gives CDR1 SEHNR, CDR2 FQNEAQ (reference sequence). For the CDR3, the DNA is TGTGCCAGCAGCCGAGGACTAGCGGACTACAATGAGCAGTACTTC. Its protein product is CASSRGLADYNEQYF.